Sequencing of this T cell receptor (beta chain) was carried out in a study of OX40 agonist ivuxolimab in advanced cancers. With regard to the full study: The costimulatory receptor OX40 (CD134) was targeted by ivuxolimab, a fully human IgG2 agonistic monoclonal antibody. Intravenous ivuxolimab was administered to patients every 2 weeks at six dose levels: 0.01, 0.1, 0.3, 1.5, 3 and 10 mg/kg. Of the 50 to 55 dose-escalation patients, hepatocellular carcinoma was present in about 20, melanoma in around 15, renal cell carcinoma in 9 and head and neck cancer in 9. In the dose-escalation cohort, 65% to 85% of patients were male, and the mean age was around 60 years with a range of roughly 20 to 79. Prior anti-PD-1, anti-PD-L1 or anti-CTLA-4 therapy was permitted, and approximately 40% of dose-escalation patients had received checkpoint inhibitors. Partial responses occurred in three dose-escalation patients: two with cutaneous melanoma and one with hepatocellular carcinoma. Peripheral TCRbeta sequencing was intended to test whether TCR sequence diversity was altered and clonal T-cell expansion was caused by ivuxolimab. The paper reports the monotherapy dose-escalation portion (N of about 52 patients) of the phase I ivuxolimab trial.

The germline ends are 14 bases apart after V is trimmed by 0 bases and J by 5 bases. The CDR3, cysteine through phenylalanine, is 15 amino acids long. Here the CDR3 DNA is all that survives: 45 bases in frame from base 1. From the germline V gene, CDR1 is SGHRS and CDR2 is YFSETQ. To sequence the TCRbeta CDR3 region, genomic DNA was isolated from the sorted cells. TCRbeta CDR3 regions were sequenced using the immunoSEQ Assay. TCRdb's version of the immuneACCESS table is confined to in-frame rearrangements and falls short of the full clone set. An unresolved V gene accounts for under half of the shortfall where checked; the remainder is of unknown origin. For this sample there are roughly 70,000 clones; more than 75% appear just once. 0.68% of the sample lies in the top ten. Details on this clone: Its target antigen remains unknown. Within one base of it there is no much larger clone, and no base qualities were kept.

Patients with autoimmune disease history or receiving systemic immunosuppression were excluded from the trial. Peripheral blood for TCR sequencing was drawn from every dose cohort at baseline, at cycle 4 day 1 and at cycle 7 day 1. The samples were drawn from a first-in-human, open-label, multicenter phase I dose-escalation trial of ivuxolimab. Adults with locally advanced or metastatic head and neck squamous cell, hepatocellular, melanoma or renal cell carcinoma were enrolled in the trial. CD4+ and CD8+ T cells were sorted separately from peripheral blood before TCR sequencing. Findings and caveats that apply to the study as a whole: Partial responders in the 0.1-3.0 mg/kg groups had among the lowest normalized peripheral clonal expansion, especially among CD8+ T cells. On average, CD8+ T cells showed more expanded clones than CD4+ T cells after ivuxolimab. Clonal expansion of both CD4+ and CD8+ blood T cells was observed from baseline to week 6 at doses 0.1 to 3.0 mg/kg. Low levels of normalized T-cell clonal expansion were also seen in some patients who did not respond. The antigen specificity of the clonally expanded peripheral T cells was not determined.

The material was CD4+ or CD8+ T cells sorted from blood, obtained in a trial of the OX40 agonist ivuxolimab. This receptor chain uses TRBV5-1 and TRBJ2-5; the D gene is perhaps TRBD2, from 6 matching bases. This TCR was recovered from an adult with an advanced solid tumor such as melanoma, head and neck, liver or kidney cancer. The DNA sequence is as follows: TGCGCCAGCAGCTTGGACGGGGGATCTACGGAGACCCAGTACTTC. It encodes CASSLDGGSTETQYF.